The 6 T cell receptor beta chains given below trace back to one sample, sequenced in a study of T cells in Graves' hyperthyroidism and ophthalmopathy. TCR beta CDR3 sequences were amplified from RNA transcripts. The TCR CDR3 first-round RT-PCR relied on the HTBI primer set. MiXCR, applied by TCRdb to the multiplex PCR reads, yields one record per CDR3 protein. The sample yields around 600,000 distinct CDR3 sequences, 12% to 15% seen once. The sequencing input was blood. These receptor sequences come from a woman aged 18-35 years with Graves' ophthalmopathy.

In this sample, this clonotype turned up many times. The CDR3 DNA sequence: TGTGCCAGCAGCTTAGCATGGGTCTTCGAGCAGTACTTC. This codes for CASSLAWVFEQYF. The chain links TRBV11-2 to TRBJ2-7; D is uncertain. The CDR3 totals 13 residues. The ends were cut back, 1 base at V and 6 bases at J, with 10 bases in the middle. Germline V gene data show CDR1 as SGHAT and CDR2 as FQNNGV.

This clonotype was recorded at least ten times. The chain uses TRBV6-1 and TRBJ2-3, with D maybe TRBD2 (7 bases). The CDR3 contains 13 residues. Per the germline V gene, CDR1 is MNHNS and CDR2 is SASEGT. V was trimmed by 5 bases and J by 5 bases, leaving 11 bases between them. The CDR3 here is CASSRGGRDTQYF. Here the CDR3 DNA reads TGTGCCAGCAGTAGGGGGGGGAGAGATACGCAGTATTTT.

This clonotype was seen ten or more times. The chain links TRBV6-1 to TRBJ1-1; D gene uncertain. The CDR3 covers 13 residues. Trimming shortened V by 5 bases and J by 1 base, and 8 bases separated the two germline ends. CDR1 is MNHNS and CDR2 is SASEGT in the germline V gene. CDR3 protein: CASSSRENTEAFF. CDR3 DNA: TGTGCCAGCAGTTCGAGAGAGAACACTGAAGCTTTCTTT.

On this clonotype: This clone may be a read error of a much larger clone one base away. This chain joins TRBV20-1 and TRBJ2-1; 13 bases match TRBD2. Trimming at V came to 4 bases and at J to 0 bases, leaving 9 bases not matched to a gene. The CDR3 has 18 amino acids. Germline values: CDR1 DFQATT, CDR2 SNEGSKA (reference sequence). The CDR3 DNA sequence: TGCAGTGCTACGGGACTAGCGGGACTTCCTAGCTCCTACAATGAGCAGTTCTTC. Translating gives CSATGLAGLPSSYNEQFF.

The CDR3 DNA follows: TGCAGTGCTCGACATCCCGGGACAGGGGGCTGGGATGAGCAGTTCTTC. Its translation: CSARHPGTGGWDEQFF. This chain links TRBV20-1 with TRBJ2-1; 12 bases fit TRBD1. In germline, CDR1 is DFQATT, CDR2 SNEGSKA (reference sequence). This CDR3 comprises 16 residues. Losses at the gene ends were 5 bases for V and 8 bases for J; bases not matched to a gene: 13.

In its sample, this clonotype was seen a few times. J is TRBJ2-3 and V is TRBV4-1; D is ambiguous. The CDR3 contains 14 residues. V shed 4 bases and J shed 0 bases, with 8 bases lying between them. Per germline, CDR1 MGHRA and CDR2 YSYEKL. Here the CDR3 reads CASSPRSSTDTQYF. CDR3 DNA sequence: TGCGCCAGCAGCCCTAGGAGTAGCACAGATACGCAGTATTTT.